The next 10 T cell receptor beta chains were all read from a single sample in a study of T cells in localized non-small cell lung cancer. Method: immunoSEQ multiplex PCR; TCRdb's copy keeps in-frame clones and lacks some. The sample holds around 83,000 clones, roughly 86% seen once. The starting material was peripheral blood, obtained before any cancer treatment. Receptors originate from a man between 40 and 70 years old with stage I squamous cell lung carcinoma.

This clone was found a few times. The chain employs TRBV19 and TRBJ2-1; TRBD2 is a possible D gene (6 bases). CDR1 is LNHDA and CDR2 is SQIVND in the germline V gene (reference sequence). CDR3 length: 15 amino acids. V dropped 1 base and J dropped 2 bases, with 9 bases sitting between them. The CDR3 region has the DNA TGTGCCAGTAGTATAGGACTAGGGCCCTACAATGAGCAGTTCTTC. Translated: CASSIGLGPYNEQFF.

The chain combines TRBV16 with TRBJ2-7; TRBD1 is a possible D gene (5 bases). This CDR3 contains 13 residues. Germline CDR1 reads KGHSY; CDR2 reads FQNENV. The germline V and J ends were trimmed by 2 bases and 9 bases, with 14 bases remaining between them. CDR3 residues: CASSQPSGMGQYF. The CDR3 bases are TGTGCCAGCAGCCAACCATCAGGGATGGGGCAGTACTTC.

The genes are TRBV7-2 and TRBJ1-2, with D unresolved. The germline V gene has CDR1 SGHTA and CDR2 FQGNSA. This CDR3 has 16 amino acids. The V end lost 5 bases, the J end lost 3 bases, and 19 bases lay between the germline ends. The CDR3 region has the DNA TGTGCCAGCAGCCCAAGGCGGAGGGCGGAGGACTATGGCTACACCTTC. Residues: CASSPRRRAEDYGYTF.

J is TRBJ1-1 and V is TRBV2; 7 positions agree with TRBD1. V gave up 7 bases and J gave up 5 bases; unmatched junction bases: 7. The CDR3 sequence is 13 residues long. From germline, CDR1 is SNHLY and CDR2 FYNNEI. The chain's CDR3 is CASTYRGRTEAFF. The CDR3 DNA reads TGTGCCAGCACTTACAGGGGCAGGACTGAAGCTTTCTTT.

This chain connects TRBV6-5 to TRBJ1-2; D is unclear. Germline CDR1 reads MNHEY; CDR2 reads SVGAGI. The CDR3 extends over 13 amino acids. V lost 5 bases, J lost 3 bases, and 10 bases lay in between. The CDR3 DNA reads TGTGCCAGCAGTCCAGACAACTACTATGGCTACACCTTC. This translates into CASSPDNYYGYTF.

CDR3 nucleotides: TGTGCCAGCAGTGGACAGGTGGGCCAGCCCCAGCATTTT. The encoded protein is CASSGQVGQPQHF. This rearrangement joins TRBV2 to TRBJ1-5, with D possibly matching TRBD1 (6 bases). Trimming removed 4 bases from V and 7 bases from J, with 11 bases in between. CDR1 SNHLY and CDR2 FYNNEI come from the germline V gene. CDR3 length: 13 residues.

This chain connects TRBV11-1 to TRBJ1-1; 7 nucleotides match TRBD1. CDR3 length: 16 residues. The germline V gene has CDR1 SGHAT and CDR2 FQDESV (reference sequence). V shed 1 base, J shed 4 bases, and the junction held 9 bases outside the gene matches. The CDR3 sequence is CASSLDRGTTGTEAFF. The CDR3 DNA reads as TGTGCCAGCAGCTTAGACAGGGGAACAACGGGCACTGAAGCTTTCTTT.

This rearrangement joins TRBV5-8 to TRBJ1-5; D is undetermined. CDR3 length equals 16 residues. Germline CDR1 reads SGHTS; CDR2 reads YDEGEE. Trimming removed 2 bases at V and 0 bases at J, with 12 bases between. CDR3: CASSFGSFHSNQPQHF. As DNA, the CDR3 is TGTGCCAGCAGCTTCGGCAGCTTTCATAGCAATCAGCCCCAGCATTTT. The full variable domain, rest sourced from reference TRBV5-8 and TRBJ1-5, is EAGVTQSPTHLIKTRGQQATLRCSPISGHTSVYWYQQALGLGLQFLLWYDEGEERNRGNFPPRFSGRQFPNYSSELNVNALELEDSALYLCASSFGSFHSNQPQHFGDGTRLSIL.

The chain employs TRBV28 and TRBJ1-4; D unclear. CDR3 length: 14 amino acids. Trimming took off 3 bases at V and 2 bases at J, with 7 bases between the two ends. Germline V gives CDR1 MDHEN, CDR2 SYDVKM. The CDR3 DNA sequence: TGTGCCAGCAGTTTGGCGAGGACTAATGAAAAACTGTTTTTT. This codes for CASSLARTNEKLFF.

The V and J genes are TRBV5-1 and TRBJ1-2, with a tentative D call TRBD1 (5 bases). There are 15 residues in the CDR3. CDR1 is SGHRS, CDR2 YFSETQ, per germline. Trimming pared 0 bases from V and 4 bases from J, leaving 13 bases between. The CDR3 is CASSLAREFSYGYTF. The CDR3 coding sequence is TGCGCCAGCAGCTTGGCCAGGGAGTTCAGCTATGGCTACACCTTC.